This T cell receptor beta chain was sequenced during a study of CD8 T cells in ankylosing spondylitis. Study-wide results and limits: There was reportedly significant enrichment of clones that were disease-linked in matched ankylosing spondylitis synovial fluid. CD8+ disease-linked clones were present at relatively low frequencies in blood. A motif of under 10 highly homologous TCR beta variants was seen as apparently characteristic of ankylosing spondylitis blood.

Of note for this clonotype: Its cognate antigen is unknown.

V trimming: 5 bases; J trimming: 4 bases; junction bases outside the gene matches: 7. This CDR3 region has 14 residues. The germline V gene has CDR1 SEHNR and CDR2 FQNEAQ (reference sequence). A quantitative 5'-RACE method, one with molecular barcodes, was used to make TCR beta libraries. Each CDR3 protein is one row after TCRdb ran MiXCR on the 5' RACE reads. Of about 340,000 distinct CDR3 sequences listed, approximately 22% were seen once; the top ten hold 10% to 15%. Sequencing was carried out using blood, either unsorted or a sorted T cell fraction (not recorded which). V is TRBV7-9 and J is TRBJ1-2, with 7 bases lining up with TRBD1. This receptor was identified in a male donor with ankylosing spondylitis or in good health (not recorded which). The CDR3: CASSPSDRSYGYTF. DNA for the CDR3: TGTGCCAGCAGCCCATCGGACAGGAGCTATGGCTACACCTTC.